The 17 T cell receptor beta chains in this list originate from one sample, sequenced in a study of T-cell reconstitution after alpha-beta-depleted transplantation in children. A TCRbeta library incorporating unique molecular identifiers was prepared. In TCRdb, the PCR reads were re-called with MiXCR into one record per CDR3 protein. Of some 390,000 distinct CDR3 sequences in the sample, roughly 22% were seen once. Specimen: PBMCs from the stem cell graft donor, collected from the stem cell graft. The origin of the receptors is a human donor who donated a stem cell graft to a child with acute myeloid leukemia.

The gene calls are TRBV12-3 or TRBV12-4 and TRBJ2-1, with 7 positions matching TRBD2. The V gene end was trimmed by 3 bases and the J gene end by 0 bases; junction bases not matched to a gene: 17. CDR3 length equals 20 residues. Here the CDR3 DNA reads TGTGCCAGCAGTTTCATTCTAGCGGCCAGAATTTTTAGCTCCTACAATGAGCAGTTCTTC. Its protein is CASSFILAARIFSSYNEQFF.

This clonotype turned up a few times. V is TRBV12-3 or TRBV12-4 and J is TRBJ1-2, with a possible D match to TRBD1 (6 bases). Trimming took 6 bases from V and 8 from J, leaving 13 bases between them. The CDR3 covers 12 residues. The CDR3 coding sequence is TGTGCCAGCAGGTCCGGGACATCCGGCTACACCTTC. Its protein is CASRSGTSGYTF.

This chain links TRBV28 with TRBJ2-5; D perhaps matches TRBD2 (5 bases). Germline CDR1 reads MDHEN; CDR2 reads SYDVKM. The CDR3 is 14 residues long. Trimming pared 3 bases from V and 2 bases from J, leaving 10 bases between. CDR3 nucleotides: TGTGCCAGCAGTTTTGGGAGTACTCAAGAGACCCAGTACTTC. It specifies CASSFGSTQETQYF.

The gene calls are TRBV7-2 and TRBJ2-2, with 8 nucleotides matching TRBD2. Per germline, CDR1 SGHTA and CDR2 FQGNSA. This CDR3 is built from 15 residues. V dropped 4 bases and J dropped 1; count of bases not matched to a gene: 2. CDR3 amino acids: CASSSTSVNTGELFF. CDR3 nucleotide sequence: TGTGCCAGCAGCTCGACTAGCGTGAACACCGGGGAGCTGTTTTTT.

As DNA, the CDR3 is TGTGCCACCAGTGATCGGACCGGGAAATACTTC. Translated, it gives CATSDRTGKYF. This chain joins TRBV24-1 and TRBJ2-7; a possible D gene is TRBD2 (5 bases). This CDR3 is 11 amino acids long. With 3 bases removed from V and 13 bases from J, the gap between germline ends came to 12 bases. CDR1 and CDR2 (germline): KGHDR, SFDVKD.

This clonotype was detected many times. V and J are TRBV5-1 and TRBJ2-5, with TRBD1 identical over 7 bases. Per the germline V gene, CDR1 is SGHRS and CDR2 is YFSETQ. V lost 4 bases and J lost 3; bases outside the gene matches: 6. This CDR3 comprises 14 residues. CDR3 sequence (DNA): TGCGCCAGCAGCCAAGGGACAGCAAAAGAGACCCAGTACTTC. This encodes CASSQGTAKETQYF.

The chain combines TRBV12-3 or TRBV12-4 with TRBJ2-1; D is ambiguous. V was pared by 3 bases and J by 8 bases, with 11 bases between. The CDR3 has 13 residues. CDR3 sequence (DNA): TGTGCCAGCAGTTTGCCTAAGCTCGATGAGCAGTTCTTC. Residues: CASSLPKLDEQFF.

This clonotype was seen ten or more times. The chain joins TRBV25-1 to TRBJ1-1, with D unresolved. Trimming left V 4 bases short and J 7 bases short, with 7 bases between. The CDR3 is 11 amino acids. Germline V CDR1 and CDR2: MGHDK, SYGVNS. CDR3: CASSGPIEAFF. CDR3 DNA sequence: TGTGCCAGCAGTGGACCCATTGAAGCTTTCTTT. Variable domain in full (rest from reference TRBV25-1 and TRBJ1-1): EADIYQTPRYLVIGTGKKITLECSQTMGHDKMYWYQQDPGMELHLIHYSYGVNSTEKGDLSSESTVSRIRTEHFPLTLESARPSHTSQYLCASSGPIEAFFGQGTRLTVV.

This clonotype was seen only a few times. The chain links TRBV12-3 or TRBV12-4 to TRBJ2-1; 8 bases map to TRBD1. This CDR3 spans 13 amino acids. V gave up 8 bases and J gave up 6 bases; unmatched junction bases: 6. CDR3 amino acids: CASRGTGGNEQFF. The CDR3 region has the DNA TGTGCCAGCCGAGGGACAGGAGGCAATGAGCAGTTCTTC.

In its sample, this clonotype was seen many times. The chain uses TRBV20-1 and TRBJ2-3; TRBD2 matches at 10 bases. The ends lost 1 base at V and 0 bases at J; junction bases unmatched: 4. Germline CDR1 reads DFQATT; CDR2 reads SNEGSKA (reference sequence). The CDR3 loop spans 16 amino acids. CDR3 residues: CSARALLAGSTDTQYF. In DNA form, the CDR3 reads TGCAGTGCTAGAGCCCTACTAGCGGGAAGCACAGATACGCAGTATTTT.

This clonotype has just a few counts. The chain recombines TRBV20-1 with TRBJ2-1; D may be TRBD2 (6 bases). The germline V gene has CDR1 DFQATT and CDR2 SNEGSKA (reference sequence). Trimming took 3 bases from V and 5 from J, leaving 14 bases between them. The CDR3 runs to 14 residues. The CDR3 DNA follows: TGCAGTGCTAGCTCTCGCGGGATTAACAATGAGCAGTTCTTC. As protein: CSASSRGINNEQFF.

A remark on this clonotype: Compared with germline, one end of the junction differs, possibly owing to a read error. DNA for the CDR3: TGCGTCAGCAGCTTGGGGCCGGGACTAGCGGACTACGAGCAGTACTTC. This codes for CVSSLGPGLADYEQYF. The chain couples TRBV5-1 to TRBJ2-7, with 11 positions matching TRBD2. The CDR3 extends over 16 amino acids. From germline, CDR1 is SGHRS and CDR2 YFSETQ.

This clonotype was found many times. The V call is TRBV6-1, the J call TRBJ2-2; 7 bases are shared with TRBD1. After removal of 6 bases from V and 5 bases from J, the junction contained 9 bases not matched to a gene. Per the germline V gene, CDR1 is MNHNS and CDR2 is SASEGT. The CDR3 runs to 15 residues. CDR3 amino acids: CASSNQGVVTGELFF. CDR3 DNA sequence: TGTGCCAGCAGCAATCAGGGGGTTGTAACCGGGGAGCTGTTTTTT.

This rearrangement joins TRBV5-1 to TRBJ2-7; either TRBD1 or TRBD2 may fit D (5 bases each). The CDR3 runs to 13 residues. With 4 bases removed from V and 3 bases from J, the gap between germline ends came to 11 bases. CDR1 and CDR2 from the germline V gene are SGHRS and YFSETQ. Written as DNA, the CDR3 is TGCGCCAGCAGCATAGGGGAGAGCTACGAGCAGTACTTC. It is translated as CASSIGESYEQYF.

This clonotype was detected a few times. The chain combines TRBV12-3 or TRBV12-4 with TRBJ2-2, with D maybe TRBD2 (6 bases). V dropped 9 bases and J dropped 2 bases, with 13 bases sitting between them. The CDR3 contains 14 residues. The CDR3 loop reads CASSAGLNTGELFF. CDR3 bases: TGTGCCAGTTCGGCGGGACTCAACACCGGGGAGCTGTTTTTT.

The CDR3 DNA reads as TGTGCCAGCGCCGGAACAGACACTATAAACTACGAGCAGTACTTC. Its translation: CASAGTDTINYEQYF. This chain connects TRBV27 to TRBJ2-7; the D is unclear. The CDR3 consists of 15 residues. The V end was cut by 8 bases, the J end by 3 bases, with 20 bases between. Germline values: CDR1 MNHEY, CDR2 SMNVEV (reference sequence).

Only a few counts were recorded for this clonotype. The J gene is TRBJ2-7, the V gene TRBV4-2; 10 nucleotides match TRBD2. The CDR3 totals 15 residues. V lost 0 bases, J lost 4 bases, and 3 bases stayed unmatched. CDR1 and CDR2 from the germline V gene are LGHNA and YNFKEQ. The CDR3 sequence: CASSQDQREGYEQYF. CDR3 coding DNA: TGTGCCAGCAGCCAAGATCAGCGGGAGGGTTACGAGCAGTACTTC.